These 3 T cell receptor beta chains were sequenced from one sample in a study of T cell changes during pregnancy in multiple sclerosis. Repertoires were generated with immunoSEQ multiplex PCR, while TCRdb's copy carries only in-frame clones and drops some. The repertoire holds 25,000 to 30,000 clones, with just over 90% as singletons. Source: CD4+ T cells from peripheral blood mononuclear cells, taken in the first trimester of pregnancy. These receptors originate from a female donor with multiple sclerosis, enrolled in a pregnancy study.

J is TRBJ2-1 and V is TRBV27; D is unresolved. Germline V lookup: CDR1 MNHEY, CDR2 SMNVEV (reference sequence). CDR3 length: 13 residues. With 4 bases removed from V and 3 bases from J, the gap between germline ends came to 7 bases. In nucleotides, the CDR3 is TGTGCCAGCAGTTATGGGCTCTACAATGAGCAGTTCTTC. It yields the protein CASSYGLYNEQFF.

The chain is built from TRBV7-2 and TRBJ2-1, with D perhaps TRBD2 (6 bases). The germline V gene encodes CDR1 SGHTA and CDR2 FQGNSA. V was shortened by 1 base and J by 7 bases, with 8 bases between the two germline ends. This CDR3 comprises 13 residues. The CDR3 DNA reads TGTGCCAGCAGCTTAGTACGGGGGAATGAGCAGTTCTTC. Its protein product is CASSLVRGNEQFF.

This sequence joins TRBV7-9 and TRBJ2-6, with a tentative D call TRBD1 (6 bases). Per germline, CDR1 SEHNR and CDR2 FQNEAQ (reference sequence). The CDR3 loop spans 17 amino acids. The germline V and J ends were trimmed by 5 bases and 0 bases, with 14 bases remaining between them. The CDR3 protein is CASSGTTGFSGANVLTF. The CDR3 nucleotides read TGTGCCAGCAGCGGAACGACAGGCTTCTCTGGGGCCAACGTCCTGACTTTC.